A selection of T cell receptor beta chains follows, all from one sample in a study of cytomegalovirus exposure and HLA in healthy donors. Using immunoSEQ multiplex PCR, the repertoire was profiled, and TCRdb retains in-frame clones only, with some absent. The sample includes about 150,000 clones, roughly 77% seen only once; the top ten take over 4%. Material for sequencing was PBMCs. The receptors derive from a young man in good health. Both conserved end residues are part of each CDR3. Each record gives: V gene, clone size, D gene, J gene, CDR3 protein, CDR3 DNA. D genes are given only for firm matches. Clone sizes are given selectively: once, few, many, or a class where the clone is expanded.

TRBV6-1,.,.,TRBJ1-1,CASSAPELNTEAFF,TGTGCCAGCAGTGCTCCCGAGTTGAACACTGAAGCTTTCTTT
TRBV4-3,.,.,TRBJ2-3,CASSQMTRSDTQYF,TGCGCCAGCAGCCAAATGACTCGTTCAGATACGCAGTATTTT
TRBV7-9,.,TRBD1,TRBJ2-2,CSSRPRTGSTGELFF,TGTTCCAGCAGACCTCGGACAGGGAGCACCGGGGAGCTGTTTTTT
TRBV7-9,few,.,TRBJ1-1,CSSSSDLMRTEAFF,TGTTCCAGCAGCTCGGACTTAATGCGGACTGAAGCTTTCTTT
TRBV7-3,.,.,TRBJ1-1,CASSLGLMNTEAFF,TGTGCCAGCAGCTTAGGGCTCATGAACACTGAAGCTTTCTTT
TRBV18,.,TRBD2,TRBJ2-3,CASSPRLAEHPSTDTQYF,TGTGCCAGCTCCCCGCGCCTAGCGGAACACCCTAGCACAGATACGCAGTATTTT
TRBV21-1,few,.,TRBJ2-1,CARLPGTGWDEQFF,TGTGCCAGACTCCCCGGGACAGGGTGGGATGAGCAGTTCTTC
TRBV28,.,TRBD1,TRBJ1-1,CASSPRGFLNTEAFF,TGTGCCAGCAGTCCCAGGGGGTTCCTAAACACTGAAGCTTTCTTT
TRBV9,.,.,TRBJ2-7,CASSPDSTYEQYF,TGTGCCAGCAGCCCAGACAGTACCTACGAGCAGTACTTC
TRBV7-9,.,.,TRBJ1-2,CASSTRDGYTF,TGTGCCAGCAGCACGCGGGATGGCTACACCTTC
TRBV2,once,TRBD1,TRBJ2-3,CASGLTGGGGGKTDTQYF,TGTGCCAGCGGACTCACAGGGGGCGGGGGCGGGAAGACAGATACGCAGTATTTT